This T cell receptor (beta chain) was documented in a study of blood T cell repertoires in COVID-19. Study processing details: Counts of nucleated cells, estimated from reference gene primer amplification, were obtained. Measured with immunoSEQ multiplex PCR; TCRdb has only the in-frame clones, and not every one. The V and J calls and clone size were taken over from that table, and D and trimming were inferred from the DNA. Among roughly 280,000 clones listed, 80% to 90% were seen once. The CDR3 runs to 15 residues. CDR1 LGHDT and CDR2 YNNKEL come from the germline V gene (reference sequence). V lost 4 bases, J lost 2 bases, and 14 bases lay in between.

Sample: peripheral blood. This receptor was obtained from a woman aged 65 to 85 with acute or convalescent COVID-19. The chain carries TRBV3-1 (or the pseudogene TRBV3-2) and TRBJ1-1, with no clear D. The CDR3 bases are TGTGCCAGCAGCCCCCGCGCGGGCATAAACACTGAAGCTTTCTTT. This sequence encodes CASSPRAGINTEAFF.